Following are 24 T cell receptor beta chains from one sample sequenced in a study of blood T cell repertoires in COVID-19. The method was immunoSEQ multiplex PCR; TCRdb's version includes in-frame clones alone and lacks a portion of them. The table lists 100,000 to 150,000 clones, roughly 89% of them singletons. Sequencing input: peripheral blood. These TCRs come from a man aged 55 to 70 with COVID-19, enrolled during active disease.

V usage is TRBV9 and J usage is TRBJ1-5, with D possibly TRBD1 on 5 matching bases. The length of the CDR3 is 14 residues. Germline V gives CDR1 SGDLS, CDR2 YYNGEE. Trimming left V 0 bases short and J 4 bases short, with 8 bases between. CDR3 coding DNA: TGTGCCAGCAGCGTAGGGCAGGGAAATCAGCCCCAGCATTTT. Protein: CASSVGQGNQPQHF.

This clone was detected a few times. This sequence joins TRBV6-2 or TRBV6-3 and TRBJ1-4, with D unresolved. Germline lookup yields CDR1 MNHEY and CDR2 SVGEGT. V lost 2 bases to trimming and J lost 11 bases, with 15 bases between them. This CDR3 contains 14 residues. CDR3 loop: CASSYRPGFEKLFF. The CDR3 DNA reads TGTGCCAGCAGTTACCGCCCGGGTTTCGAGAAACTGTTTTTT.

The V and J genes are TRBV5-4 and TRBJ2-1; 7 bases are a match to TRBD1. CDR1 and CDR2 (germline): SGHNT, YYREEE (reference sequence). With 3 bases clipped from V and 0 bases from J, the junction kept 6 bases outside the gene matches. This CDR3 has 16 residues. This chain's CDR3 is CASSSSRQGSYNEQFF. The DNA for the CDR3 is TGTGCCAGCAGCTCTTCTAGACAGGGCTCCTACAATGAGCAGTTCTTC.

V gene TRBV9 combines with J gene TRBJ1-2, with a weak D call TRBD1 (5 bases). The CDR3 totals 19 residues. CDR1 and CDR2 (germline): SGDLS, YYNGEE. V was trimmed by 4 bases and J by 5 bases, leaving 30 bases between them. The CDR3 DNA sequence: TGTGCCAGCAGCCCACGTCCGGACACCATGACAATCGGCTTATATGGCTACACCTTC. It codes for CASSPRPDTMTIGLYGYTF.

This chain links TRBV2 with TRBJ1-5; D is perhaps TRBD1 (6 bases). V lost 7 bases, J lost 7 bases, and 14 bases lay in between. Germline values: CDR1 SNHLY, CDR2 FYNNEI. The length of the CDR3 is 13 residues. The CDR3 loop reads CASKETGQQPQHF. CDR3 DNA: TGTGCCAGCAAAGAAACCGGACAGCAGCCCCAGCATTTT.

This chain joins TRBV9 and TRBJ2-3, with a possible D match to TRBD1 (6 bases). V lost 4 bases and J lost 10, with 16 bases in between. The germline gives CDR1 SGDLS, CDR2 YYNGEE. CDR3 length equals 13 residues. As DNA, the CDR3 is TGTGCCAGCAGCCCCCGACAGGAGGACCCGCAGTATTTT. Amino acid sequence: CASSPRQEDPQYF.

The chain joins TRBV5-1 to TRBJ1-4, with D possibly matching TRBD1 (6 bases). CDR1 and CDR2 (germline): SGHRS, YFSETQ. Trimming removed 2 bases at V and 8 bases at J, with 13 bases between. This CDR3 region has 14 residues. CDR3 in DNA: TGCGCCAGCAGCTTAAAACAGGGCTACGAAAAACTGTTTTTT. This gives the protein CASSLKQGYEKLFF.

J is TRBJ2-7 and V is TRBV4-1; TRBD2 is a possible D gene (5 bases). Germline V lookup: CDR1 MGHRA, CDR2 YSYEKL. The CDR3 is made up of 18 amino acids. V dropped 5 bases and J dropped 0 bases, with 23 bases sitting between them. The CDR3 nucleotides read TGCGCCAGCAGCTACCGATCGACACTCGAAGGGAGCTCCTACGAGCAGTACTTC. Encoded protein: CASSYRSTLEGSSYEQYF.

The chain links TRBV4-3 to TRBJ1-3; the D is unclear. CDR1 LGHNA and CDR2 YSLEER come from the germline V gene. Between the trimmed V and J ends, which lost 0 bases and 10 bases, there was a span of 7 bases. The CDR3 runs to 12 residues. The CDR3 region has the DNA TGCGCCAGCAGCCAAGAGAGTAAGACCATATATTTT. Translating gives CASSQESKTIYF.

The chain carries TRBV5-1 and TRBJ2-5; 11 nucleotides agree with TRBD2. After removal of 5 bases from V and 5 bases from J, the junction contained 11 bases not matched to a gene. CDR3 length equals 16 residues. CDR1 is SGHRS, CDR2 YFSETQ, per germline. This CDR3 reads CASSRDSGGARETQYF. In DNA, the CDR3 is TGCGCCAGCAGTCGTGATAGCGGGGGGGCCAGGGAGACCCAGTACTTC.

The gene calls are TRBV4-1 and TRBJ1-1, with D uncertain. The germline V gene encodes CDR1 MGHRA and CDR2 YSYEKL. The CDR3 runs 15 residues. Trimming cost V 0 bases and J 0 bases, with 8 bases left between them. Here the CDR3 reads CASSQEAALNTEAFF. In nucleotides, the CDR3 is TGCGCCAGCAGCCAAGAGGCCGCACTGAACACTGAAGCTTTCTTT.

V usage is TRBV6-1 and J usage is TRBJ1-5; possible D gene TRBD1, 5 bases. The ends were cut back, 2 bases at V and 0 bases at J, with 11 bases in the middle. Germline V CDR1 and CDR2: MNHNS, SASEGT. This CDR3 region has 16 residues. The CDR3 bases are TGTGCCAGCAGTGAATCGGCAGGGAATAGCAATCAGCCCCAGCATTTT. It encodes CASSESAGNSNQPQHF.

The rearrangement links TRBV14 to TRBJ1-2; the match to TRBD1 covers 10 bases. V shed 5 bases, J shed 6 bases, and the junction held 9 bases outside the gene matches. Germline CDR1 and CDR2: SGHDN and FVKESK. The CDR3 is 15 residues long. This chain's CDR3 is CASSSRQGARDGYTF. CDR3 in DNA: TGTGCCAGCAGCAGTAGACAGGGGGCCCGGGATGGCTACACCTTC.

This chain uses TRBV12-3 or TRBV12-4 with TRBJ2-2; TRBD1 might be the D (6 bases). The CDR3 totals 13 residues. V lost 6 bases and J lost 4, with 9 bases in between. CDR3 sequence (DNA): TGTGCCAGCAGACTAGGGGGCACCGGGGAGCTGTTTTTT. Translating it yields CASRLGGTGELFF.

This clone was detected only once. The chain is built from TRBV18 and TRBJ1-4; 7 bases align to TRBD1. Germline CDR1 KGHSH, CDR2 LQKENI. The CDR3 runs 16 residues. V lost 5 bases and J lost 0; bases outside the gene matches: 6. CDR3 sequence (DNA): TGTGCCAGCTCAGTAGGGACAGACCCAACTAATGAAAAACTGTTTTTT. The encoded protein is CASSVGTDPTNEKLFF.

This chain connects TRBV6-5 to TRBJ1-2; 9 bases agree with TRBD1. CDR1 is MNHEY and CDR2 is SVGAGI in the germline V gene. V lost 5 bases, J lost 5 bases, and 9 bases stayed unmatched. This CDR3 spans 15 amino acids. In nucleotides, the CDR3 is TGTGCCAGCAGTAGTTACAGGGGGCGAAGGTATGGCTACACCTTC. It codes for CASSSYRGRRYGYTF.

This rearrangement joins TRBV27 to TRBJ2-3, with 8 bases identical to TRBD1. Per germline, CDR1 MNHEY and CDR2 SMNVEV (reference sequence). The CDR3 runs to 15 residues. V gave up 8 bases and J gave up 3 bases; unmatched junction bases: 10. The CDR3 spells CASSWTGRETDTQYF. The CDR3 coding sequence is TGTGCCAGCTCATGGACAGGGAGAGAAACAGATACGCAGTATTTT.

This clone has just one count. V gene TRBV14 combines with J gene TRBJ2-3; possible D gene TRBD2, 5 bases. CDR1 is SGHDN, CDR2 FVKESK, per germline. This CDR3 comprises 14 residues. The V end was cut by 6 bases, the J end by 0 bases, with 10 bases between. In DNA form, the CDR3 reads TGTGCCAGCAGACCCGGACTGAGCACAGATACGCAGTATTTT. Its protein is CASRPGLSTDTQYF.

This chain connects TRBV27 to TRBJ1-4, with 8 nucleotides matching TRBD1. V gave up 4 bases and J gave up 4 bases; unmatched junction bases: 5. The CDR3 runs 15 residues. Germline values: CDR1 MNHEY, CDR2 SMNVEV (reference sequence). The CDR3 DNA sequence: TGTGCCAGCAGTTACCGGGACAGGCATAATGAAAAACTGTTTTTT. Its protein is CASSYRDRHNEKLFF.

This chain joins TRBV12-5 and TRBJ1-2, with TRBD1 matching over 7 bases. CDR3 length equals 13 residues. CDR1 and CDR2 (germline): LGHNT, FRNRAP. V was pared by 5 bases and J by 3 bases, with 3 bases of the junction left unmatched. Here the CDR3 reads CASGQGGDYGYTF. CDR3 coding DNA: TGTGCTAGTGGTCAGGGGGGCGACTATGGCTACACCTTC.

The chain has TRBV11-3 and TRBJ1-1; TRBD1 is a possible D gene (6 bases). Germline CDR1 SGHNT, CDR2 YENEEA. This CDR3 spans 13 amino acids. V lost 5 bases and J 6 bases, leaving 13 bases between the germline ends. The CDR3 DNA reads as TGTGCCAGCAGCACCACAGGGTATGCTGAAGCTTTCTTT. Translated: CASSTTGYAEAFF.

This sequence joins TRBV3-1 (or the pseudogene TRBV3-2) and TRBJ1-2; tentative D call: TRBD1 (6 bases). CDR3 length: 15 residues. The germline V and J ends were trimmed by 4 bases and 3 bases, with 15 bases remaining between them. Germline-derived CDR1 and CDR2 are LGHDT and YNNKEL (reference sequence). CDR3 residues: CASSPGQNSYYGYTF. The CDR3 DNA sequence: TGTGCCAGCAGCCCTGGACAGAATTCTTACTATGGCTACACCTTC.

The chain is built from TRBV15 and TRBJ1-5; 8 nucleotides line up with TRBD1. This CDR3 contains 14 residues. Germline CDR1 reads LNHNV; CDR2 reads YYDKDF (reference sequence). J gave up 5 bases and V 4 bases, and 4 bases lay outside the gene matches. The CDR3 spells CATSITGGDQPQHF. The DNA for the CDR3 is TGTGCCACCAGCATTACAGGGGGGGATCAGCCCCAGCATTTT.

The rearrangement uses TRBV5-1 and TRBJ1-4; 7 nucleotides agree with TRBD1. Trimming cost V 4 bases and J 3 bases; bases outside gene matches: 9. The length of the CDR3 is 16 residues. Germline CDR1 is SGHRS and CDR2 is YFSETQ. The chain's CDR3 is CASSLSLQGANEKLFF. The CDR3 DNA follows: TGCGCCAGCAGCCTATCCTTGCAGGGGGCTAATGAAAAACTGTTTTTT.